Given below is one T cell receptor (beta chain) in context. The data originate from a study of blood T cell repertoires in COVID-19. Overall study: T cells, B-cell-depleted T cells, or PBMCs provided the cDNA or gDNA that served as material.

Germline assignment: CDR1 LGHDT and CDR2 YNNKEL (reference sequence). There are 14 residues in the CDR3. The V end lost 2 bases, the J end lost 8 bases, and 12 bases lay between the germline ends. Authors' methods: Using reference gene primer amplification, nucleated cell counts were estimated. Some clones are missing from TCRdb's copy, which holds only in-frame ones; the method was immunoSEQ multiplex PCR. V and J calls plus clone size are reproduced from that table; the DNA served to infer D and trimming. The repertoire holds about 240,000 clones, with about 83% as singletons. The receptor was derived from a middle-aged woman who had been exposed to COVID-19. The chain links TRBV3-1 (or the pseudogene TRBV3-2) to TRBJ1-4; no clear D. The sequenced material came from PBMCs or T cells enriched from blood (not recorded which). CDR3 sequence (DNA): TGTGCCAGCAGCCAAAGCAGGTCTTCCGAAAAACTGTTTTTT. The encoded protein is CASSQSRSSEKLFF.